The 15 T cell receptor beta chains presented below share a single source sample, sequenced in a study of control samples from healthy donors and cancer patients. The repertoire was sequenced with immunoSEQ multiplex PCR; TCRdb's copy has only in-frame clones and lacks some. The repertoire includes 150,000 or so clones, roughly 92% of them detected once, and around 6% sits in the top ten. Sequenced: blood. The receptors were gathered from a man in his late teens or twenties in good health.

CDR3 region: CASSLSGAEAFF. The DNA of the CDR3 is TGTGCCAGCAGCTTGTCGGGGGCTGAAGCTTTCTTT. This sequence joins TRBV5-4 and TRBJ1-1, with D tentatively TRBD1 (5 bases). CDR3 length: 12 amino acids. Looked up from germline, CDR1 is SGHNT and CDR2 is YYREEE (reference sequence). Trimming cost V 1 base and J 6 bases, with 7 bases left between them.

This clone was detected once. The CDR3 DNA reads as TGTGCCAGCAGCGTATCCGGGACAACCTACAATGAGCAGTTCTTC. Protein: CASSVSGTTYNEQFF. The J gene is TRBJ2-1, the V gene TRBV9, with D possibly being TRBD1 (6 bases). The CDR3 sequence is 15 residues long. Germline CDR1 SGDLS, CDR2 YYNGEE. V was shortened by 1 base and J by 2 bases, with 10 bases between the two germline ends.

This chain uses TRBV5-1 with TRBJ2-5; 11 bases line up with TRBD2. Germline CDR1 and CDR2: SGHRS and YFSETQ. The CDR3 is 18 amino acids. V gave up 2 bases and J gave up 0 bases; unmatched junction bases: 9. CDR3 protein: CASSFLASGGQYQETQYF. DNA of the CDR3: TGCGCCAGCAGCTTCCTGGCTAGCGGGGGGCAGTACCAAGAGACCCAGTACTTC.

The J gene is TRBJ2-1, the V gene TRBV6-4; 13 positions agree with TRBD2. After removal of 4 bases from V and 6 bases from J, the junction contained 6 bases not matched to a gene. CDR1 and CDR2 (germline): MRHNA, SNTAGT. CDR3 size: 16 residues. The CDR3 DNA sequence: TGTGCCAGCAGTGCCAGGACTAGCGGGGGTATCAATGAGCAGTTCTTC. Its translation is CASSARTSGGINEQFF.

This clone is a singleton in its sample. J is TRBJ1-6 and V is TRBV5-6; D is unclear. Trimming took 3 bases from V and 7 from J, leaving 5 bases between them. CDR3 length: 12 amino acids. Looked up from germline, CDR1 is SGHDT and CDR2 is YYEEEE. The chain's CDR3 is CASSSVNSPLHF. The CDR3 bases are TGTGCCAGCAGCTCCGTGAATTCACCCCTCCACTTT.

The genes are TRBV6-5 and TRBJ2-5; 9 bases agree with TRBD2. CDR3 length: 15 residues. Germline CDR1 MNHEY, CDR2 SVGAGI. The V gene end was trimmed by 6 bases and the J gene end by 2 bases; junction bases not matched to a gene: 7. CDR3 DNA sequence: TGTGCCAGCAGCAGTAGCGGGGGCATACAAGAGACCCAGTACTTC. Translation: CASSSSGGIQETQYF.

This rearrangement joins TRBV5-1 to TRBJ2-3, with D possibly TRBD2 on 5 matching bases. Trimming cost V 4 bases and J 1 base, with 13 bases left between them. The germline CDR1 and CDR2 sequences are SGHRS and YFSETQ. The CDR3 extends over 15 amino acids. The CDR3 bases are TGCGCCAGCAGCCTAACGGATAGCGGCACAGATACGCAGTATTTT. Its protein product is CASSLTDSGTDTQYF.

The chain carries TRBV19 and TRBJ2-7; D is unclear. V was shortened by 3 bases and J by 1 base, with 13 bases between the two germline ends. This CDR3 is 15 amino acids long. Germline V lookup: CDR1 LNHDA, CDR2 SQIVND (reference sequence). CDR3 coding DNA: TGTGCCAGTAGTATCTTTTCAGGCCCATCCTACGAGCAGTACTTC. This codes for CASSIFSGPSYEQYF.

This chain links TRBV7-9 with TRBJ1-4; TRBD1 is a possible D gene (6 bases). V was pared by 5 bases and J by 10 bases, with 14 bases between. Germline lookup yields CDR1 SEHNR and CDR2 FQNEAQ (reference sequence). This CDR3 is built from 13 residues. CDR3 in amino acids: CASSPTDRRKLFF. The CDR3 region has the DNA TGTGCCAGCAGCCCCACAGACAGGCGAAAACTGTTTTTT.

This clone occurred a few times. J is TRBJ2-2 and V is TRBV5-1; D perhaps matches TRBD2 (6 bases). CDR1 SGHRS and CDR2 YFSETQ come from the germline V gene. This CDR3 has 16 residues. V gave up 0 bases and J gave up 2 bases, with 11 bases separating them. The CDR3 DNA is TGCGCCAGCAGCTTGGAAGGGACTCAAAACACCGGGGAGCTGTTTTTT. This codes for CASSLEGTQNTGELFF.

This clone showed up just once. J is TRBJ2-3 and V is TRBV5-1, with TRBD2 matching over 14 bases. The trim removed 5 bases at V and 0 bases at J, leaving 8 bases unmatched. CDR1 and CDR2 from the germline V gene are SGHRS and YFSETQ. The CDR3 consists of 18 residues. For the CDR3, the DNA is TGCGCCAGCAGTAGACTAGCGGGGGGGTCGGCCAGCACAGATACGCAGTATTTT. This gives the protein CASSRLAGGSASTDTQYF.

This clone has only one observation. V usage is TRBV7-9 and J usage is TRBJ2-1, with 7 nucleotides matching TRBD1. This CDR3 has 16 amino acids. Germline lookup yields CDR1 SEHNR and CDR2 FQNEAQ (reference sequence). V lost 2 bases, J lost 2 bases, and 6 bases stayed unmatched. The CDR3 sequence: CASSLTGTAAYNEQFF. CDR3 in DNA: TGTGCCAGCAGCTTAACCGGGACAGCCGCCTACAATGAGCAGTTCTTC.

The rearrangement uses TRBV9 and TRBJ2-7; TRBD1 agrees at 7 bases. Per the germline V gene, CDR1 is SGDLS and CDR2 is YYNGEE. The CDR3 consists of 13 residues. V lost 1 base, J lost 6 bases, and 4 bases stayed unmatched. This chain's CDR3 is CASSVTTGAEQYF. CDR3 coding DNA: TGTGCCAGCAGCGTAACAACAGGGGCCGAGCAGTACTTC.

The genes are TRBV20-1 and TRBJ1-2, with a possible D match to TRBD1 (6 bases). Germline V lookup: CDR1 DFQATT, CDR2 SNEGSKA (reference sequence). This CDR3 is 16 amino acids long. With 3 bases removed from V and 7 bases from J, the gap between germline ends came to 24 bases. This chain's CDR3 is CSASLNEWGGGSGYTF. The CDR3 DNA sequence: TGCAGTGCTAGTCTGAACGAGTGGGGGGGCGGTAGTGGCTACACCTTC.

The chain has TRBV19 and TRBJ2-7, with D hard to call. The CDR3 length is 14 residues. Trimming removed 8 bases from V and 0 bases from J, with 14 bases in between. Germline values: CDR1 LNHDA, CDR2 SQIVND (reference sequence). The CDR3, as DNA: TGTGCCAGTGCTCCCGACACATACTCCTACGAGCAGTACTTC. Amino acid sequence: CASAPDTYSYEQYF.